This T cell receptor beta chain was identified during a study of cytomegalovirus exposure and HLA in healthy donors. Some clones are missing from TCRdb's copy, which holds only in-frame ones; the method was immunoSEQ multiplex PCR. The sample has some 130,000 clones, approximately 80% seen once. A roughly 120-subject validation cohort, separate from the approximately 700-subject first cohort, supplied the donors. Study conclusions and caveats: First-cohort TCR clusters were later found to tend to co-occur in the 120 or so validation repertoires. Listed as cytomegalovirus-associated were 150 or so TCR beta chains. In vitro data verified a few CMV-associated chains as specific for CMV antigens.

This CDR3 is 14 amino acids long. CDR1 and CDR2 from the germline V gene are SGHTA and FQGNSA. Trimming stripped 0 bases from V and 5 bases from J, with 7 bases between. This clone occurred once. The target antigen is unknown. The sample consisted of PBMCs. The source of this sequence is a man aged 25 to 40 in good health and CMV-seropositive. The V call is TRBV7-2, the J call TRBJ1-4; D possibly corresponds to TRBD1 (5 bases). The CDR3 reads CASSLAQENEKLFF. DNA for the CDR3: TGTGCCAGCAGCTTAGCACAGGAAAATGAAAAACTGTTTTTT.